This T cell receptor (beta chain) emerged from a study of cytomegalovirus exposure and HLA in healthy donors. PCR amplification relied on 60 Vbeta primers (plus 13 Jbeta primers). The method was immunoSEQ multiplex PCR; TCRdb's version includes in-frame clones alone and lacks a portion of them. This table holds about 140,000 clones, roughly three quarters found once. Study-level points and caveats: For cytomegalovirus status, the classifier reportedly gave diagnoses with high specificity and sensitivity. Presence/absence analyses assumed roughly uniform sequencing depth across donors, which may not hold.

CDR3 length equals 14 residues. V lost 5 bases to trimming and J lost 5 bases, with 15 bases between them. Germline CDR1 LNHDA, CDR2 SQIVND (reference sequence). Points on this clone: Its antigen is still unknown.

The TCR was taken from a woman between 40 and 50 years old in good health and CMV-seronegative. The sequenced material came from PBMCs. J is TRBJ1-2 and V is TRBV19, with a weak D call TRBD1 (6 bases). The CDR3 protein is CASSPAGGPYGYTF. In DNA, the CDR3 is TGTGCCAGTAGTCCGGCGGGGGGGCCATATGGCTACACCTTC.